This T cell receptor (beta chain) was captured in a study of T cells in Graves' hyperthyroidism and ophthalmopathy. Between the trimmed V and J ends, which lost 5 bases and 6 bases, there was a span of 11 bases. CDR3 length: 14 amino acids. Germline CDR1 and CDR2: MNHEY and SVGEGT. Regions amplified from RNA transcripts were the TCR beta CDR3 regions. The HTBI set primed first-round TCR CDR3 RT-PCR. MiXCR, run by TCRdb on the multiplex PCR reads, gives a single entry per CDR3 protein. The sample lists some 510,000 distinct CDR3 sequences, just over 45% seen once, with approximately 8.2% in the top ten. In the case of this clonotype: Its specificity is unknown.

General observations from the study: Stable hyperthyroidism and ophthalmopathy were separated using 13 V-J signatures. The majority of expanded thyroid clonotypes above 0.001 also appeared in blood.

The specimen was peripheral blood or thyroid tissue (not recorded which). This TCR came from a woman aged 18-35 years with Graves' hyperthyroidism. The J gene is TRBJ1-6, the V gene TRBV6-2 or TRBV6-3; D is ambiguous. The CDR3 sequence is CASSQAISNSPLHF. The CDR3 coding sequence is TGTGCCAGCAGTCAAGCAATTTCTAATTCACCCCTCCACTTT.